Listed here is a single TCR beta chain. TCRdb's copy holds only in-frame clones and misses some; the assay was immunoSEQ multiplex PCR. In the table there are 350,000 to 400,000 clones, around 89% of which are singletons. Participants came from 24 US areas, aged about 18 to 89 years. The source of the sample is a study of blood T cell repertoires in COVID-19. On the study more broadly: Donors in the United States, Italy and Spain gave samples during acute or convalescent COVID-19. T cells, B-cell-depleted T cells, or PBMCs provided the cDNA or gDNA that served as material.

V gave up 8 bases and J gave up 4 bases; unmatched junction bases: 5. The CDR3 covers 13 residues. Germline-derived CDR1 and CDR2 are MNHEY and SVGAGI. The chain couples TRBV6-5 to TRBJ1-2; 9 bases align to TRBD1. The sequence came from a woman under 40 with acute COVID-19. Material: PBMCs or T cells enriched from blood (not recorded which). CDR3 nucleotides: TGTGCCAGCTTGGGGACAGGGAGCTATGGCTACACCTTC. Protein: CASLGTGSYGYTF.